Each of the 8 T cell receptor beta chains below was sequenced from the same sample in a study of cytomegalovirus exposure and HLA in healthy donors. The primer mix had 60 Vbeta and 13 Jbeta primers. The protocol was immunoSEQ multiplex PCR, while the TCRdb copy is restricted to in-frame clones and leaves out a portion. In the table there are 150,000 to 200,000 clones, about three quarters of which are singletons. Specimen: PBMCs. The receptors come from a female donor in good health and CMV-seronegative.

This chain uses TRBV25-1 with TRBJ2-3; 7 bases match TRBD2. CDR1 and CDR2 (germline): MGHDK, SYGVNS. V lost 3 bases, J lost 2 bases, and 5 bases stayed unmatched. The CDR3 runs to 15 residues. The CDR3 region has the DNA TGTGCCAGCAGTGATCTAGCGGAGCCCACAGATACGCAGTATTTT. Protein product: CASSDLAEPTDTQYF.

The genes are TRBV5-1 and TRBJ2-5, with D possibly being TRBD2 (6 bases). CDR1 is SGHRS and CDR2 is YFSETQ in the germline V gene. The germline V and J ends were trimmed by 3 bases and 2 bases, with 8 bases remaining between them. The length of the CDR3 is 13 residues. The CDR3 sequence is CASSSGTQETQYF. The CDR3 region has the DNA TGCGCCAGCAGCTCCGGGACTCAAGAGACCCAGTACTTC.

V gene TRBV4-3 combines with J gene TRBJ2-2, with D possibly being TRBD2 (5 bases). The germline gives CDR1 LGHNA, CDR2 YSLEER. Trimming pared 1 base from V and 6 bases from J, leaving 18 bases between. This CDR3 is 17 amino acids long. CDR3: CASSQGPHDRGAGELFF. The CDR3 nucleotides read TGCGCCAGCAGCCAAGGGCCCCACGACCGGGGAGCCGGGGAGCTGTTTTTT.

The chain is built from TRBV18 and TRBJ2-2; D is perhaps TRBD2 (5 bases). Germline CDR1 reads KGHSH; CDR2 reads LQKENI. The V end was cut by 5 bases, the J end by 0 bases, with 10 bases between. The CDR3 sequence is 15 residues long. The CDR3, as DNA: TGTGCCAGCTCATCCAACGGGGCGAACACCGGGGAGCTGTTTTTT. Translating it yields CASSSNGANTGELFF.

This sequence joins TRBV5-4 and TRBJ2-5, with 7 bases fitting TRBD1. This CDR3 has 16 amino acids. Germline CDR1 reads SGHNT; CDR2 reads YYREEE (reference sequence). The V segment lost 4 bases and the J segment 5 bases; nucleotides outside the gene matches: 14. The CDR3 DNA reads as TGTGCCAGCAGCGCATACCCGGACAGGAGTCGGGAGACCCAGTACTTC. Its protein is CASSAYPDRSRETQYF.

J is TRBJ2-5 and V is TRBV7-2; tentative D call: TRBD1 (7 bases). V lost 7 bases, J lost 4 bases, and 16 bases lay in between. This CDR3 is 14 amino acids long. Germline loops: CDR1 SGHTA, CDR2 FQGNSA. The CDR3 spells CASNARQGGETQYF. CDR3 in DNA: TGTGCCAGCAACGCACGACAGGGAGGAGAGACCCAGTACTTC.

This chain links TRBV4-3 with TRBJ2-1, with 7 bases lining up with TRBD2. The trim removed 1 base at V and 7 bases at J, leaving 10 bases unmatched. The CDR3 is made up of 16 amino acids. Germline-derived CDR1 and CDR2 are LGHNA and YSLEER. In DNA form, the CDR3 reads TGCGCCAGCAGCCAAGGGCTAGCGGACTGGGGTAATGAGCAGTTCTTC. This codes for CASSQGLADWGNEQFF.

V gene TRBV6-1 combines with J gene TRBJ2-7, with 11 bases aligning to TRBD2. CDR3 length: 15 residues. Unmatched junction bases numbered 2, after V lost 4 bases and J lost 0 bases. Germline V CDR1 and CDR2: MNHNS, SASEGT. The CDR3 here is CASSVGTSGSYEQYF. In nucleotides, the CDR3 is TGTGCCAGCAGTGTTGGGACTAGCGGCTCCTACGAGCAGTACTTC.